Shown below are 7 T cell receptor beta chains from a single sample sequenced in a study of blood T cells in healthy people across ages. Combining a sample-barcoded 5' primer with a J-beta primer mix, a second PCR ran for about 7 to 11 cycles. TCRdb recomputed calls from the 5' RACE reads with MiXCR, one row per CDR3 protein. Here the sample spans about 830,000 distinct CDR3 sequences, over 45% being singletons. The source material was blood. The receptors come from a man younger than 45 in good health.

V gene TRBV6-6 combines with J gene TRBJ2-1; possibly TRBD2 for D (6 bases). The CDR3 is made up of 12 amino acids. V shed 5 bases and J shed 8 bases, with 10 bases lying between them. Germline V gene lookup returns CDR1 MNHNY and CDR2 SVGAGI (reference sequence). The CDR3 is CASSHPSDEQFF. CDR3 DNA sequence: TGTGCCAGCAGTCACCCTAGCGATGAGCAGTTCTTC.

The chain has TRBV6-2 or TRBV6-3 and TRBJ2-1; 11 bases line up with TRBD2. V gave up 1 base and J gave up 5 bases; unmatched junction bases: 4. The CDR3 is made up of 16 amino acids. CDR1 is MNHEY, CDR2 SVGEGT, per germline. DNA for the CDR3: TGTGCCAGCAGTTACTTTCCGGGACTAGCGGACAATGAGCAGTTCTTC. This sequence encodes CASSYFPGLADNEQFF.

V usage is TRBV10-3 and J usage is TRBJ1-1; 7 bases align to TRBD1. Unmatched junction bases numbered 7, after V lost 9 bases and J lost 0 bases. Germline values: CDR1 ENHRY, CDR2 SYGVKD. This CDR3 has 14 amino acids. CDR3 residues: CAIGLGQVNTEAFF. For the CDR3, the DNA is TGTGCCATAGGCCTCGGACAGGTGAACACTGAAGCTTTCTTT.

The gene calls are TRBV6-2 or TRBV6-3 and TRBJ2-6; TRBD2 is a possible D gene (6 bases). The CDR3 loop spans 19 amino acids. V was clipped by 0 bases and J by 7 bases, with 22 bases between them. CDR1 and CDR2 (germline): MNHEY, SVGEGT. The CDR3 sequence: CASSYSLGKEGVSANVLTF. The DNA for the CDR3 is TGTGCCAGCAGTTACTCCCTAGGGAAGGAGGGTGTATCCGCCAACGTCCTGACTTTC.

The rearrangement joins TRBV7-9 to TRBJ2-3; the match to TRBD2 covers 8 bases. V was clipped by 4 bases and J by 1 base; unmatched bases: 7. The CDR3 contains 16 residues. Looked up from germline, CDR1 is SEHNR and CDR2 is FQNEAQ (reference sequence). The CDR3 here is CASSSPSGPRTDTQYF. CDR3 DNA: TGTGCCAGCAGCTCACCTAGCGGGCCCCGCACAGATACGCAGTATTTT.

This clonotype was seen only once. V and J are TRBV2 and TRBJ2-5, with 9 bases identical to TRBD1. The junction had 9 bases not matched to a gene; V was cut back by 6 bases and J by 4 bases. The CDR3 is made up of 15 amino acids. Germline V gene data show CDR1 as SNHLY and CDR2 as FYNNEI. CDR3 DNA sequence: TGTGCCAGCAGCCCTCTTACGACAGGGGGAGAGACCCAGTACTTC. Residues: CASSPLTTGGETQYF.

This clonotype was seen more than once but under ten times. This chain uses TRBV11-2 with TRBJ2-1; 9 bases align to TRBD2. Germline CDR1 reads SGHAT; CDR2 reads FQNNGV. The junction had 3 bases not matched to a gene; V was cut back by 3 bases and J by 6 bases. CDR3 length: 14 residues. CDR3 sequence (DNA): TGTGCCAGCAGCTTGGCTAGCGGGGTCAATGAGCAGTTCTTC. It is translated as CASSLASGVNEQFF.